The T cell receptor beta chain under discussion was sequenced for a study of cytomegalovirus exposure and HLA in healthy donors. Study summary: Early released data had about 80 million unique TCRs, all coming from HLA-typed donors.

Both 60 Vbeta primers and 13 Jbeta primers went into the PCR. This table comes from immunoSEQ multiplex PCR, and its TCRdb copy is limited to in-frame clones, with some not included. The profile shows around 200,000 clones, more than 60% of them singletons. A note on this clone: A junction boundary mismatches the germline segment, possibly from a read error.

This TCR derives from a woman between 55 and 75 years old in good health and CMV-seropositive. Material for sequencing was PBMCs.

The CDR3 sequence: CASSLYSGANGLTF. Here the CDR3 DNA reads TGTGCCAGCAGTTTGTACTCTGGGGCCAACGGCCTGACTTTC. The chain combines TRBV27 with TRBJ2-6; perhaps TRBD1 as D (5 bases). This CDR3 region has 14 residues. CDR1 and CDR2 (germline): MNHEY, SMNVEV (reference sequence).